Shown below are 23 T cell receptor beta chains from a single sample sequenced in a study of blood T cells in healthy people across ages. A second about 7 to 12 cycle PCR used barcoded and J-beta primers. TCRdb analysed the 5' RACE reads with MiXCR anew, one entry per CDR3 protein. The sample has approximately 1,700,000 distinct CDR3 sequences, more than 35% seen once; the top ten hold about 21%. Sequenced: blood. Receptor source: a human donor in good health.

The chain links TRBV7-2 to TRBJ2-7; no clear D. Trimming cost V 2 bases and J 7 bases, with 18 bases left between them. CDR3 length: 15 residues. Germline V gene lookup returns CDR1 SGHTA and CDR2 FQGNSA. CDR3 DNA sequence: TGTGCCAGCAGCTTAACCCGGGCCTCTCTAGGGGAGCAGTACTTC. Its translation is CASSLTRASLGEQYF.

This clonotype was seen only once. Germline and junction disagree at one end, which may indicate a read error. The V and J genes are TRBV7-9 and TRBJ2-4, with D maybe TRBD1 (5 bases). Germline CDR1 reads SEHNR; CDR2 reads FQNEAQ (reference sequence). This CDR3 is built from 15 residues. Written as DNA, the CDR3 is TGTACCAGCAGATCCACAGGTTTAGCCAAAAACATTCAGTACTTC. This translates into CTSRSTGLAKNIQYF.

CDR3 bases: TGTGCCATCAGCAGCCGAGGAGGGGAGGGAGGCTACACCTTC. It codes for CAISSRGGEGGYTF. The chain carries TRBV10-3 and TRBJ1-2; D is possibly TRBD1 (5 bases). Trimming took off 6 bases at V and 8 bases at J, with 19 bases between the two ends. CDR3 length: 14 residues. Germline V gene lookup returns CDR1 ENHRY and CDR2 SYGVKD.

This clonotype was observed a handful of times. The chain recombines TRBV5-1 with TRBJ2-3, with 9 positions matching TRBD1. V lost 2 bases and J lost 3; bases outside the gene matches: 7. This CDR3 region has 16 residues. Germline CDR1 SGHRS, CDR2 YFSETQ. The CDR3 reads CASSFSGTGRTDTQYF. The CDR3 bases are TGCGCCAGCAGCTTCTCCGGGACAGGGCGTACAGATACGCAGTATTTT.

Many counts were recorded for this clonotype. The chain joins TRBV2 to TRBJ2-5; 9 nucleotides match TRBD2. This CDR3 is built from 15 residues. From germline, CDR1 is SNHLY and CDR2 FYNNEI. Trimming cost V 6 bases and J 5 bases; bases outside gene matches: 10. In DNA form, the CDR3 reads TGTGCCAGCAGAGCGGGGGGACCCTCTGCGGAGACCCAGTACTTC. Its translation is CASRAGGPSAETQYF.

The chain has TRBV7-2 and TRBJ1-2; tentatively, D is TRBD1 (5 bases). The V gene lost 4 bases and the J gene lost 8 bases, with 14 bases spanning the gap. The CDR3 has 13 amino acids. The germline V gene has CDR1 SGHTA and CDR2 FQGNSA. CDR3: CASSSNGHKGYTF. Here the CDR3 DNA reads TGTGCCAGCAGCTCTAACGGACATAAGGGCTACACCTTC.

The chain links TRBV5-1 to TRBJ1-2, with 8 nucleotides matching TRBD1. CDR1 is SGHRS and CDR2 is YFSETQ in the germline V gene. The trim removed 4 bases at V and 2 bases at J, leaving 10 bases unmatched. CDR3 size: 16 residues. The CDR3 DNA reads TGCGCCAGCAGCCGATCGACAGGGGAGCCCAACTATGGCTACACCTTC. This encodes CASSRSTGEPNYGYTF.

The chain's CDR3 is CASSEGNRGGEQYF. CDR3 DNA: TGTGCCAGCAGTGAAGGCAACAGGGGAGGGGAGCAGTACTTC. The V gene is TRBV2, the J gene TRBJ2-7; either TRBD1 or TRBD2 may supply D (7 bases each). The CDR3 totals 14 residues. Germline V gene data show CDR1 as SNHLY and CDR2 as FYNNEI. V was shortened by 1 base and J by 7 bases, with 14 bases between the two germline ends.

Regarding this clonotype: The junction departs from germline at one end; a sequencing error may be responsible. The rearrangement links TRBV6-6 to TRBJ2-5; D may be TRBD1 or TRBD2 (5 bases each). The CDR3 spans 15 residues. Germline values: CDR1 MNHNY, CDR2 SVGAGI (reference sequence). The CDR3 bases are TGTGCCAACAGTTCCGGGACCTTCCCCCAAGAGACCCAGTACTTC. Its translation: CANSSGTFPQETQYF.

The chain is built from TRBV7-9 and TRBJ1-6; D uncertain. Germline CDR1 is SEHNR and CDR2 is FQNEAQ (reference sequence). The CDR3 spans 15 residues. The V and J ends lost 2 bases and 7 bases respectively, with 12 bases between them. This chain's CDR3 is CASSLYGSGNSPLHF. The CDR3, as DNA: TGTGCCAGCAGCTTATACGGCTCCGGGAATTCACCCCTCCACTTT.

V and J are TRBV29-1 and TRBJ2-1, with D tentatively TRBD2 (6 bases). Germline CDR1 is SQVTM and CDR2 is ANQGSEA. V was clipped by 7 bases and J by 2 bases, with 15 bases between them. The CDR3 extends over 14 amino acids. CDR3 in DNA: TGCAGCGCTAGCGACCCCAGCCCCTACAATGAGCAGTTCTTC. Its protein product is CSASDPSPYNEQFF.

This clonotype has only a few counts. This sequence joins TRBV25-1 and TRBJ2-5; TRBD1 matches 9 bases. V trimming: 2 bases; J trimming: 5 bases; junction bases outside the gene matches: 6. There are 15 residues in the CDR3. The germline CDR1 and CDR2 sequences are MGHDK and SYGVNS. This CDR3 reads CASSEGTGSAETQYF. In DNA form, the CDR3 reads TGTGCCAGCAGTGAAGGGACAGGGTCAGCCGAGACCCAGTACTTC.

The V call is TRBV7-2, the J call TRBJ1-5; maybe TRBD1 (5 bases). Trimming took 7 bases from V and 7 from J, leaving 20 bases between them. Germline V gene lookup returns CDR1 SGHTA and CDR2 FQGNSA. The CDR3 is 15 residues long. The CDR3, as DNA: TGTGCCAGCACCAAGACGGGACCAACTCGGCAGCCCCAGCATTTT. Amino acid sequence: CASTKTGPTRQPQHF.

The V and J genes are TRBV29-1 and TRBJ1-5; 7 bases align to TRBD1. CDR3 length: 12 amino acids. The V gene end was trimmed by 6 bases and the J gene end by 10 bases; junction bases not matched to a gene: 9. The germline CDR1 and CDR2 sequences are SQVTM and ANQGSEA. The CDR3 is CSVSQDRSPQHF. In DNA, the CDR3 is TGCAGCGTCTCCCAGGACAGGTCACCCCAGCATTTT. The entire variable domain, with the rest obtained from reference TRBV29-1 and TRBJ1-5, is as follows: SAVISQKPSRDICQRGTSLTIQCQVDSQVTMMFWYRQQPGQSLTLIATANQGSEATYESGFVIDKFPISRPNLTFSTLTVSNMSPEDSSIYLCSVSQDRSPQHFGDGTRLSIL.

The sample holds a few counts of this clonotype. This chain uses TRBV4-3 with TRBJ2-1; D remains ambiguous. The J call may be in error: the DNA end matches TRBJ2-7 better. This CDR3 is built from 16 residues. Germline V gives CDR1 LGHNA, CDR2 YSLEER. Here the CDR3 reads CASSQDIWNIRYEQYF. The CDR3 DNA reads as TGCGCCAGCAGCCAAGATATCTGGAACATACGTTACGAGCAGTACTTC.

This clonotype turned up a few times. This sequence joins TRBV6-6 and TRBJ1-1; D unclear. Germline V gives CDR1 MNHNY, CDR2 SVGAGI (reference sequence). This CDR3 is built from 14 residues. Trimming cost V 5 bases and J 1 base, with 11 bases left between them. The CDR3 sequence is CASSPPWANTEAFF. CDR3 bases: TGTGCCAGCAGTCCCCCCTGGGCGAACACTGAAGCTTTCTTT.

This clonotype has only a few counts. This chain uses TRBV24-1 with TRBJ2-1, with 16 bases matching TRBD2. The V gene's germline CDR1 is KGHDR and CDR2 SFDVKD. The CDR3 runs to 20 residues. V trimming: 4 bases; J trimming: 2 bases; junction bases outside the gene matches: 10. This CDR3 is CATSDSPGLAGGHAYNEQFF. CDR3 DNA sequence: TGTGCCACCAGTGACTCCCCGGGACTAGCGGGGGGGCACGCCTACAATGAGCAGTTCTTC.

This clonotype occurred many times. The chain links TRBV12-3 or TRBV12-4 to TRBJ1-2; a weak D match, TRBD1 (5 bases). CDR3 length: 12 residues. V dropped 3 bases and J dropped 10 bases, with 12 bases sitting between them. The CDR3 here is CASSFSQGHYTF. The CDR3 DNA follows: TGTGCCAGCAGTTTCTCTCAGGGTCACTACACCTTC.

On this clonotype itself: Because the CDR3 is missing its conserved closing phenylalanine or tryptophan, this is likely a read error. The chain joins TRBV5-1 to TRBJ2-7, with TRBD2 matching over 9 bases. The V and J ends lost 0 bases and 9 bases, in that order; junction bases with no gene match: 4. Germline CDR1 SGHRS, CDR2 YFSETQ. CDR3 length: 13 residues. The CDR3 bases are TGCGCCAGCAGCTTGGCCGCGCGGGGGGGGCAGTACAAC. Translated: CASSLAARGGQYN.

The V and J genes are TRBV5-1 and TRBJ2-3; a weak D match, TRBD2 (6 bases). This CDR3 spans 18 amino acids. The V gene's germline CDR1 is SGHRS and CDR2 YFSETQ. The V end lost 2 bases, the J end lost 2 bases, and 21 bases lay between the germline ends. The CDR3 sequence is CASSLGILVGGTTDTQYF. As DNA, the CDR3 is TGCGCCAGCAGCTTAGGTATACTGGTCGGGGGTACCACAGATACGCAGTATTTT.

This clonotype was counted only a few times. J is TRBJ2-1 and V is TRBV7-2; a weak D match, TRBD1 (6 bases). The CDR3 spans 14 residues. V lost 4 bases, J lost 3 bases, and 10 bases lay in between. The germline V gene has CDR1 SGHTA and CDR2 FQGNSA. The CDR3 here is CASSSGTHYNEQFF. The CDR3 nucleotides read TGTGCCAGCAGCTCCGGGACACACTACAATGAGCAGTTCTTC.

This clonotype was seen a few times. The chain recombines TRBV6-1 with TRBJ1-2; D remains ambiguous. The V and J ends lost 5 bases and 0 bases respectively, with 16 bases between them. Germline assignment: CDR1 MNHNS and CDR2 SASEGT. CDR3 size: 16 residues. The CDR3 DNA sequence: TGTGCCAGCAGTCGCCCCGGGTCGGGAGCTAACTATGGCTACACCTTC. Its translation: CASSRPGSGANYGYTF.

This clonotype has a handful of counts. The chain is built from TRBV10-3 and TRBJ2-3, with a possible D match to TRBD2 (6 bases). There are 15 residues in the CDR3. The V and J ends lost 3 bases and 0 bases respectively, with 10 bases between them. Germline CDR1 and CDR2: ENHRY and SYGVKD. The CDR3 nucleotides read TGTGCCATCAGTGAAGGTCGGGGGAGCACAGATACGCAGTATTTT. Its protein product is CAISEGRGSTDTQYF.